The sequence of this TCR beta chain was determined in a study of T cell responses to AZD1222 COVID-19 vaccine (dated by TCRdb to about 2021). Describing the broader study: A total of more than 230 trial participants underwent TCR sequencing, of whom some 210 received two doses of AZD1222 and 26 received two doses of the MenACWY control vaccine. Enrollment into the trials was organized by age into subgroups of 18-55, 56-69 and 70-plus years, and those subgroups contained roughly 150, 30 and 60 TCR-sequenced participants, respectively. Summary of the overall study and its limitations: Conclusions about previously exposed vaccinees were limited because only 6 or 7 AZD1222 recipients were SARS-CoV-2 seropositive at baseline. The whole spike protein was spanned by vaccine-associated CD4 TCRs, and dominant responses were seen in regions 160-218 and 743-854. Spike-specific TCR breadth and depth rose significantly after two AZD1222 doses compared with day 0 and with MenACWY recipients. Reportedly, close to half of the unique spike-specific TCRs recognized epitopes lying outside the regions that are mutated in the B.1.351 and B.1.1.7 variants. Most participants were white British and females outnumbered males, and the authors suggested that clonal diversity may have been underestimated. In the small 56-69-year group, the increase in depth fell short of significance, most likely because of low power. Because no samples from the day 14 peak response were available, repertoires could be characterized only after the peak T cell response.

The CDR3 sequence holds 16 residues, the cysteine and phenylalanine included. The sequence is cut down to CDR3 DNA, 48 bases in frame from base 1. Trimmed from V: 5 bases; trimmed from J: 4 bases; junction bases lacking a gene match: 11. Per the germline V gene, SQVTM is the CDR1 and ANQGSEA is the CDR2. The CDR3 regions of human TCRbeta chains were subjected to immunosequencing. Per the authors' processing: TCRs in the repertoires were matched against a reference library of SARS-CoV-2-specific TCRs that had been generated with the MIRA antigen-specificity platform. Breadth was defined as the fraction of unique TCRs that were SARS-CoV-2-associated. Depth was defined as the fraction of total T cells that were SARS-CoV-2-associated. Using the MIRA data, each spike-specific TCR was assigned both to the spike region to which the TCR was reactive and to a CD4 or CD8 class. Log10-transformed breadth and depth values were compared by one-way ANOVA with Sidak's multiple comparisons tests. TCRdb holds this immuneACCESS table with in-frame rearrangements only. Some clones are missing; in checked studies, unresolved V genes explain under half, and the rest has no known cause. The V and J calls and clone size come from that table; D and trimming were worked out from the DNA. For this sample there are some 150,000 clones; more than 80% appear just once. In total, the top ten clones hold under 4% of the sample.

The label giving this sample's time point can be read as: about 28 days (+/-7) after the second vaccine dose. AZD1222 recipients whose second dose came at about 4 weeks and those whose second dose came at about 12 weeks were combined into one group, since spike-specific TCR depth and breadth did not differ between the two schedules. Vaccinee samples were obtained from the UK trials COV001 and COV002, which included a single-blind randomized controlled phase 2/3 trial of AZD1222 (ChAdOx1 nCoV-19) in healthy adults. For TCRbeta chain sequencing, PBMC samples were collected from trial participants at day 0 and at day 28 after the second dose. With respect to this clone: Its antigen target is currently unknown. No base quality values were provided; no much bigger clone lies one nucleotide off.

This TCR was recovered from an adult who received the AZD1222 COVID-19 vaccine. The sample was peripheral blood, taken 28 days after the second AZD1222 dose. The V gene is TRBV29-1 and the J gene is TRBJ2-3; TRBD2 lines up with 11 middle nucleotides. The CDR3 reads as follows: CSVQAPLAGGSDTQYF. The DNA sequence follows: TGCAGCGTTCAGGCCCCCCTAGCGGGAGGTTCAGATACGCAGTATTTT.